This T cell receptor beta chain came from a study of cytomegalovirus exposure and HLA in healthy donors. V was cut by 0 bases and J by 0 bases, with 9 bases left in between. The CDR3 extends over 15 amino acids. Per germline, CDR1 SGHNT and CDR2 YYREEE (reference sequence). The study, taken as a whole, reports: Among TCR sequences, most were rare, though some public TCRs appeared in many donors. Highest at DRB1 and lowest at HLA-C, TCR association rates differed among HLA loci in a later analysis.

The study ran its PCR with 60 Vbeta and 13 Jbeta primers. The method was immunoSEQ multiplex PCR; TCRdb's version includes in-frame clones alone and lacks a portion of them. There are about 170,000 clones in the sample; around 80% occur only once, and 1.4% lies in the top ten. With respect to this clone: Its antigen remains unknown.

This TCR came from a woman between 25 and 40 years old in good health and CMV-seropositive. Sequencing input: PBMCs. This chain uses TRBV5-4 with TRBJ1-1; weak D call: TRBD1 (5 bases). CDR3 DNA: TGTGCCAGCAGCTTGGTCGCAGGGTTGAACACTGAAGCTTTCTTT. Its protein product is CASSLVAGLNTEAFF. The entire variable domain, with the rest obtained from reference TRBV5-4 and TRBJ1-1, is as follows: ETGVTQSPTHLIKTRGQQVTLRCSSQSGHNTVSWYQQALGQGPQFIFQYYREEENGRGNFPPRFSGLQFPNYSSELNVNALELDDSALYLCASSLVAGLNTEAFFGQGTRLTVV.